This T cell receptor beta chain was sequenced for a study of molecular identifiers for immune sequencing clone quantification. Libraries of naive CD8 T cells were made from approximately 22,000 to 940,000 sorted cells. They used 10%, 30% or 50% RNA. TCRdb redid the calling of the PCR reads with MiXCR, one entry per CDR3 protein. The sample carries roughly 93,000 distinct CDR3 sequences, over 15% recorded once. This clonotype was recorded at least ten times. Its cognate antigen is unknown. Study-level points and caveats: Clone sizes that are highly expanded could be underestimated when identical TCR molecules share a barcode.

Sample: naive CD8+ T cells from blood, with Jurkat cell RNA spiked in. The subset: FACS-sorted CD8+CD4-CCR7+CD45RA+ naive T cells. The clonotype was recovered from a human donor in good health. Some libraries in this study had Jurkat cell RNA spiked in.

The CDR3 nucleotides are TGTGCCATCAGTAATCTGCCCGGGACAGTTGACCAAGAGACCCAGTACTTC. This translates into CAISNLPGTVDQETQYF. The chain has TRBV10-3 and TRBJ2-5, with TRBD1 matching over 7 bases. The CDR3 is 17 residues long. Germline-derived CDR1 and CDR2 are ENHRY and SYGVKD. V lost 5 bases and J lost 0; bases outside the gene matches: 12.